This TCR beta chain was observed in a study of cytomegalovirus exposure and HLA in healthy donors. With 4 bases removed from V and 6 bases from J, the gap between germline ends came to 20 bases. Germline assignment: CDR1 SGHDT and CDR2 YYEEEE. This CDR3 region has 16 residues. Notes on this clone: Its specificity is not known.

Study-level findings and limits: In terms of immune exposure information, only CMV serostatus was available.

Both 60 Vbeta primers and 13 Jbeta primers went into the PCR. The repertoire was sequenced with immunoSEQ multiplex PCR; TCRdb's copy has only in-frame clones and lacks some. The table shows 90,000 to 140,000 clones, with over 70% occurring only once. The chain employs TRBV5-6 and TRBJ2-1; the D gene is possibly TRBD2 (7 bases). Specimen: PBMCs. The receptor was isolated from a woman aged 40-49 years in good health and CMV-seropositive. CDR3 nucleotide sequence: TGTGCCAGCAGCCCAAGGGGGGGGCTAGGGCGCAATGAGCAGTTCTTC. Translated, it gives CASSPRGGLGRNEQFF.